This T cell receptor (beta chain) emerged from a study of control samples from healthy donors and cancer patients. The sample holds one count of this clone. The CDR3 has 15 residues. V was pared by 4 bases and J by 2 bases, with 12 bases between. Germline CDR1 LNHDA, CDR2 SQIVND (reference sequence). The protocol was immunoSEQ multiplex PCR, while the TCRdb copy is restricted to in-frame clones and leaves out a portion. The data show 50,000 to 65,000 clones, with 90% seen just once and approximately 1.2% held by the top ten. Sequenced material: PBMCs. This sequence was found in a woman between 45 and 65 years old with colorectal cancer. The chain recombines TRBV19 with TRBJ1-3; weak D call: TRBD1 (6 bases). The CDR3 loop reads CASSSDRIPGNTIYF. CDR3 coding DNA: TGTGCCAGTAGTAGCGACAGGATCCCTGGAAACACCATATATTTT.